This T cell receptor beta chain was retrieved from a study of blood T cell repertoires in COVID-19. TCRdb's copy holds only in-frame clones and misses some; the assay was immunoSEQ multiplex PCR. The table has fewer than 200,000 clones, about four fifths seen once. Trimming stripped 1 base from V and 9 bases from J, with 19 bases between. The CDR3 spans 16 residues. Germline V lookup: CDR1 SGHVS, CDR2 FNYEAQ. This clonotype was obtained from a man in his sixties or seventies with active or convalescent COVID-19. The sequenced sample was peripheral blood. The chain is built from TRBV7-6 and TRBJ2-1, with D possibly being TRBD2 (6 bases). CDR3 loop: CASSLEVGGPSVEQFF. The CDR3 DNA is TGTGCCAGCAGCTTAGAGGTGGGAGGCCCTTCGGTTGAGCAGTTCTTC. Looking up the rest from reference TRBV7-6 and TRBJ2-1 gives the full variable domain: GAGVSQSPRYKVTKRGQDVALRCDPISGHVSLYWYRQALGQGPEFLTYFNYEAQQDKSGLPNDRFSAERPEGSISTLTIQRTEQRDSAMYRCASSLEVGGPSVEQFFGPGTRLTVL.